A single T cell receptor (beta chain) is shown here with its context. Its specific antigen is unknown. The germline gene is not matched at one end of the junction; a read error may be the cause. The sample originates from a study of blood T cell repertoires in COVID-19 (dated by TCRdb to 2019 to 2021). Background for the entire study: Samples from collaborators originated in the United States, Italy and Spain and spanned both the acute and convalescent phases of COVID-19. The samples were drawn from the first 160 participants of the ongoing ImmuneRACE study and from 1,254 subjects provided by 6 global collaborators. Where available, HLA class I and class II types were obtained from metadata supplied by the sample provider rather than from assay-based typing. The material from the prospective study consisted of cDNA or gDNA derived from T cells, B-cell-depleted T cells, or PBMCs. A de-identified subject ID, COVID-19 status, age in years and sex were almost always included in the sample metadata. Subjects who had been exposed to COVID-19, were actively infected with it, or had recovered from it provided the deeply sampled blood TCRbeta repertoires that made up the dataset. The repertoires were released in a freely available public database meant as a resource for research on the immune response to SARS-CoV-2. Paper-wide results and their limitations: How much clinical and demographic metadata was included differed by source and by participant, and the metadata was provided uncurated.

Including cysteine and phenylalanine, the CDR3 has 15 amino acids. Kept here is only the CDR3 DNA, which spans 45 bases and is read in frame from base 1. CDR1 and CDR2 are drawn from the germline V gene: SGHAT, FQNNGV. The immunoSEQ Assay, a bias-controlled multiplex PCR, was used to amplify TCRbeta CDR3 regions from genomic DNA. On the authors' methods: Nucleated cell counts per sample were estimated from amplification of reference gene primers within the assay. To quantify the absolute abundance of each unique TCRbeta CDR3 rearrangement, sequence reads were collapsed and filtered. For each sample, productive Simpson clonality was calculated as the square root of Simpson's diversity index over productive rearrangements. TCRdb stores this immuneACCESS table with in-frame sequences only. Part of the clones is absent; in the studies checked, under half of the shortfall reflects unresolved V genes, and no reason is known for the rest. V, J and clone size were drawn from that table, and D and trimming were deduced from the DNA. The sample records some 110,000 clones, around 80% of which are singletons. The ten largest clonotypes hold roughly 2.5% of the sample.

Collaborating institutions collected whole blood in K2EDTA tubes following their own protocols. For TCRbeta analysis, collaborator samples were shipped as frozen whole blood, as isolated PBMCs, or as DNA extracted from either sample type. This receptor was obtained from a man aged 50-60 years with acute or convalescent COVID-19. The sequence is built from TRBV11-2 and TRBJ1-6; the D gene lacks a confident call. The sample comprised peripheral blood. The DNA is TGTGCCAGCAGCCTAGAGAGCTCCTATAATTCACCCCTCCACTTT. The resulting protein is CASSLESSYNSPLHF.